What follows are 5 T cell receptor beta chains derived from one specimen sequenced in a study of early T cells in non-severe SARS-CoV-2 infection (dated by TCRdb to the early 2020s). Library method: 5' RACE. For sequencing, a NextSeq 500 was employed. Using fastp at Q25 and MiXCR, TCRdb reprocessed the public reads and kept productive beta chains. Rows are combined by CDR3 protein, so each entry shows the most common genes and DNA. The sample table contains tens of thousands of distinct CDR3 sequences; only one count was recorded for 5.5% to 7.5% of them. Roughly 3.9% of the sample lies in the top ten. Sequencing used whole blood. The receptors derive from an adult who was a healthcare worker with PCR-confirmed SARS-CoV-2 infection or an uninfected control (not recorded which).

CDR3 bases: TGTGCCAGCAGCCTGACCGGTGCCTACGAGCAGTACTTC. Residues: CASSLTGAYEQYF. The V call is TRBV7-6, the J call TRBJ2-7; D remains ambiguous. The germline V gene has CDR1 SGHVS and CDR2 FNYEAQ. This CDR3 comprises 13 residues. Trimming took off 5 bases at V and 2 bases at J, with 10 bases between the two ends.

This clonotype has ten or more counts. The chain links TRBV19 to TRBJ2-2; D is unresolved. The V end was cut by 5 bases, the J end by 6 bases, with 4 bases between. Per germline, CDR1 LNHDA and CDR2 SQIVND (reference sequence). The CDR3 has 11 amino acids. The CDR3, as DNA: TGTGCCAGTAGTCTTTCCGGGGAGCTGTTTTTT. This sequence encodes CASSLSGELFF.

This clonotype was detected ten times or more. The rearrangement uses TRBV6-5 and TRBJ2-2, with a possible D match to TRBD2 (5 bases). The CDR3 sequence is 12 residues long. CDR1 is MNHEY and CDR2 is SVGAGI in the germline V gene. V was pared by 2 bases and J by 7 bases, with 5 bases between. CDR3 nucleotides: TGTGCCAGCAGTTACCGGGGCGGGGAGCTGTTTTTT. This encodes CASSYRGGELFF.

The table lists this clonotype with a few counts. In DNA form, the CDR3 reads TGCGCCAGCAGCGGGGAACAGGGTTGGACTGAAGCTTTCTTT. This gives the protein CASSGEQGWTEAFF. The chain links TRBV5-1 to TRBJ1-1, with a tentative D call TRBD1 (6 bases). This CDR3 has 14 residues. Looked up from germline, CDR1 is SGHRS and CDR2 is YFSETQ. Trimming removed 4 bases at V and 5 bases at J, with 15 bases between.

This clonotype turned up a few times. The chain joins TRBV11-1 to TRBJ2-2; D is ambiguous. This CDR3 spans 16 amino acids. Germline CDR1 reads SGHAT; CDR2 reads FQDESV (reference sequence). The ends were cut back, 1 base at V and 0 bases at J, with 9 bases in the middle. DNA for the CDR3: TGTGCCAGCAGCTTAGGGGCAGCCTCGAACACCGGGGAGCTGTTTTTT. This codes for CASSLGAASNTGELFF.